This T cell receptor (beta chain) was recovered during a study of blood T cells in healthy people across ages. Across the whole study: Through template switching, about one barcoded beta molecule was captured per two T cells, as measured in model experiments.

V lost 4 bases to trimming and J lost 11 bases; unmatched junction nucleotides: 11. Germline V lookup: CDR1 SGHRS, CDR2 YFSETQ. This CDR3 has 14 amino acids. Together with a sample-barcoded 5' primer, a J-beta primer mix was included in a second PCR lasting about 7 to 11 cycles. One entry per CDR3 protein results from TCRdb running MiXCR on the 5' RACE reads. Among 1.5 million to 2 million distinct CDR3 sequences, roughly 30% were seen once, and the ten largest hold around 7.7%. Extracted total RNA amounted to at least 6 micrograms for each sample. The sequencing input was blood. The rearrangement joins TRBV5-1 to TRBJ1-1; 10 nucleotides line up with TRBD1. This sequence was found in a woman aged 25 to 45 in good health. CDR3 coding DNA: TGCGCCAGCAGCGTAACCGGGACAGGGGAGTATGCTTTCTTT. Translating gives CASSVTGTGEYAFF.